This TCR beta chain stems from a study of T cell repertoires in cytomegalovirus infection. About the study: Public signatures in TCR beta pointed to CMV infection and matching HLA type.

TCRdb called the reads again in MiXCR, with one record for every CDR3 protein. The sample carries under 850,000 distinct CDR3 sequences, about 30% recorded once. This clonotype was detected only a few times. Its antigen remains unknown. V was pared by 0 bases and J by 4 bases, with 6 bases of the junction left unmatched. Germline CDR1 is MGHRA and CDR2 is YSYEKL. The CDR3 extends over 16 amino acids. The clonotype comes from a human donor in good health (CMV status not recorded). Some clones in this sample may be carry-over from other donors' samples. The input for sequencing was cultured PBMCs, taken from culture after CMV antigen stimulation. This chain joins TRBV4-1 and TRBJ2-3, with 8 positions matching TRBD2. Here the CDR3 DNA reads TGCGCCAGCAGCCAAGATGTGGCGGGAGGAGCAGATACGCAGTATTTT. It codes for CASSQDVAGGADTQYF.